In its sample, the clone carrying this T cell receptor beta chain ranks as medium-sized (0.01 to 0.1%). No antigen is known for it. All patients were untreated before thyroid surgery. The CDR3 is 15 amino acids. Germline CDR1 and CDR2: KGHDR and SFDVKD. Trimming cost V 9 bases and J 1 base; bases outside gene matches: 7. This entry is derived from a study of metastatic and nonmetastatic thyroid tumors. Study details: The comparison covered peripheral blood and tumor or nodule tissue in malignant and benign thyroid patients.

The study's findings and limits: Malignant tumors reportedly showed significantly higher TCR beta diversity than benign nodules in both blood and tumor.

Original methodology: In papillary thyroid cancer, a distant-metastasis classifier was built using CDR3 differences across clinicopathological groups. Using MiXCR, TCRdb re-called clones from the PCR reads. TCRdb, not the original authors, processed these V and J calls. The data show 15,000 to 20,000 clones, less than 30% seen once. V and J are TRBV24-1 and TRBJ2-1; 8 positions match TRBD1. The sequence was obtained from a female donor with papillary thyroid cancer or a benign thyroid nodule (not recorded which). Some clones in this sample may be carry-over from other donors' samples. The sample consisted of tumor tissue. CDR3 DNA sequence: TGTGCCACCGGGGGCAGGGGGCTTTCCTACAATGAGCAGTTCTTC. It yields the protein CATGGRGLSYNEQFF.